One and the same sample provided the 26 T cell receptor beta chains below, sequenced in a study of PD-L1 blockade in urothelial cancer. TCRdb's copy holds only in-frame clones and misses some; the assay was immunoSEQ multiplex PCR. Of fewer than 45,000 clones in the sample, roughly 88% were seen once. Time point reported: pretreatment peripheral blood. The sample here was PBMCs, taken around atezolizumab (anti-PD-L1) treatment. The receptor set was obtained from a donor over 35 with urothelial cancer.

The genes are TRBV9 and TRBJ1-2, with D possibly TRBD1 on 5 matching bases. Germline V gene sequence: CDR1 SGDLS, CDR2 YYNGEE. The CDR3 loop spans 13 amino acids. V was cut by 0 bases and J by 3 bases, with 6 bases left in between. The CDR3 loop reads CASSVGGDYGYTF. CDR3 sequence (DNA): TGTGCCAGCAGCGTAGGGGGGGACTATGGCTACACCTTC.

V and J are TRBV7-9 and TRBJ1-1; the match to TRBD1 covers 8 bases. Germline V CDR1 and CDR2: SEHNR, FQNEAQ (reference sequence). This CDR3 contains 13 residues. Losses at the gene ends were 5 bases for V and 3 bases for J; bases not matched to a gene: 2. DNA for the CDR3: TGTGCCAGCAGCACACAGGGGGACACTGAAGCTTTCTTT. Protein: CASSTQGDTEAFF. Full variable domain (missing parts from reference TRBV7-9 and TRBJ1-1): DTGVSQNPRHKITKRGQNVTFRCDPISEHNRLYWYRQTLGQGPEFLTYFQNEAQLEKSRLLSDRFSAERPKGSFSTLEIQRTEQGDSAMYLCASSTQGDTEAFFGQGTRLTVV.

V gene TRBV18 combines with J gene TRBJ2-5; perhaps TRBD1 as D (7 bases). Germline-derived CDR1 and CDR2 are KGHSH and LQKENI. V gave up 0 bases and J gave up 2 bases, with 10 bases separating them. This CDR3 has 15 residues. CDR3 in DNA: TGTGCCAGCTCACCACCGGCAGGGGGGCAAGAGACCCAGTACTTC. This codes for CASSPPAGGQETQYF.

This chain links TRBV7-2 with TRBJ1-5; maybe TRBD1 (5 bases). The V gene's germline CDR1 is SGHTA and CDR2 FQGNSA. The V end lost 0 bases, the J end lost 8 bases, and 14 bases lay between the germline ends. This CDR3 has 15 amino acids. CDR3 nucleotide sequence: TGTGCCAGCAGCTTAGCGTTTTCGGGGGGGAAGCCCCAGCATTTT. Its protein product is CASSLAFSGGKPQHF.

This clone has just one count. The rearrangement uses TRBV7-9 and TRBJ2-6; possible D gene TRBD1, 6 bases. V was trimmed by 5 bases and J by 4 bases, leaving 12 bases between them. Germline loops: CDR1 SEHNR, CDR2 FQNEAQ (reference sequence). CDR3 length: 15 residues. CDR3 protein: CASSVQGTGANVLTF. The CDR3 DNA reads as TGTGCCAGCAGCGTCCAGGGGACCGGGGCCAACGTCCTGACTTTC.

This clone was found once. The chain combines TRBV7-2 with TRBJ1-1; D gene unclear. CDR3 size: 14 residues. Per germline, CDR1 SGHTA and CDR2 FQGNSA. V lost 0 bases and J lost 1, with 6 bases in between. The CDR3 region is CASSLAEANTEAFF. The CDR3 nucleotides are TGTGCCAGCAGCTTAGCCGAGGCGAACACTGAAGCTTTCTTT.

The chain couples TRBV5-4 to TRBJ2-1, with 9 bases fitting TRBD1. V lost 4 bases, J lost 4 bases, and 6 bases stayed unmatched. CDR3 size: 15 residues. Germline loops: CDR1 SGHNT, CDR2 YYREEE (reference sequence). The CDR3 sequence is CASSKQGAFYNEQFF. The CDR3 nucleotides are TGTGCCAGCAGCAAACAGGGGGCGTTTTACAATGAGCAGTTCTTC.

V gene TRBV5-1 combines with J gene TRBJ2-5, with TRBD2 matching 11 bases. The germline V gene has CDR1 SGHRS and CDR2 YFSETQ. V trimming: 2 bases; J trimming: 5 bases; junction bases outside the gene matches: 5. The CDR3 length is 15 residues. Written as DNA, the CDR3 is TGCGCCAGCAGCTTTTCTAGCGGGAGGCGGGAGACCCAGTACTTC. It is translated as CASSFSSGRRETQYF.

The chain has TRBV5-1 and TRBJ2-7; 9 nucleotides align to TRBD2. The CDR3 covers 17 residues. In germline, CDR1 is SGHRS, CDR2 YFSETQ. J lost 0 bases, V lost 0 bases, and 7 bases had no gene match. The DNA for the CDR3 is TGCGCCAGCAGCTTGGGGGCTAGCGGGGCCAGCTCCTACGAGCAGTACTTC. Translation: CASSLGASGASSYEQYF. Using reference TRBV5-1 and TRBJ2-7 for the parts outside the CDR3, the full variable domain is KAGVTQTPRYLIKTRGQQVTLSCSPISGHRSVSWYQQTPGQGLQFLFEYFSETQRNKGNFPGRFSGRQFSNSRSEMNVSTLELGDSALYLCASSLGASGASSYEQYFGPGTRLTVT.

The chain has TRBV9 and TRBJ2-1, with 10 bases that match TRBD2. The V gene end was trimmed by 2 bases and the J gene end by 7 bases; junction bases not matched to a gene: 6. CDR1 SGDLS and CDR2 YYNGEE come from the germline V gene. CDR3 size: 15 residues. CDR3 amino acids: CASSVTSGALNEQFF. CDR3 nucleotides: TGTGCCAGCAGCGTCACTAGCGGGGCTTTGAATGAGCAGTTCTTC. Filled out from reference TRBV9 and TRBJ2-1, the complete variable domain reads DSGVTQTPKHLITATGQRVTLRCSPRSGDLSVYWYQQSLDQGLQFLIQYYNGEERAKGNILERFSAQQFPDLHSELNLSSLELGDSALYFCASSVTSGALNEQFFGPGTRLTVL.

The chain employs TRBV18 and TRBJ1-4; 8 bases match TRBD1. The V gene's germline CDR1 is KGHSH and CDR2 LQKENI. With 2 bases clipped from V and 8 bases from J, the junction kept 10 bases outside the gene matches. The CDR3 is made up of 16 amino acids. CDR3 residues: CASSPNPGGAKEKLFF. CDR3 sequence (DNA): TGTGCCAGCTCACCAAACCCAGGGGGCGCCAAGGAAAAACTGTTTTTT. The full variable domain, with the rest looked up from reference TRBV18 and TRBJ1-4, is NAGVMQNPRHLVRRRGQEARLRCSPMKGHSHVYWYRQLPEEGLKFMVYLQKENIIDESGMPKERFSAEFPKEGPSILRIQQVVRGDSAAYFCASSPNPGGAKEKLFFGSGTQLSVL.

DNA of the CDR3: TGTGCCAGCAGCCCCCACCTAGCCACCACCGGGGAGCTGTTTTTT. This encodes CASSPHLATTGELFF. V and J are TRBV7-3 and TRBJ2-2; a weak D match, TRBD2 (5 bases). The ends were cut back, 5 bases at V and 4 bases at J, with 14 bases in the middle. Germline CDR1 reads SGHTA; CDR2 reads FQGTGA. This CDR3 is 15 amino acids long.

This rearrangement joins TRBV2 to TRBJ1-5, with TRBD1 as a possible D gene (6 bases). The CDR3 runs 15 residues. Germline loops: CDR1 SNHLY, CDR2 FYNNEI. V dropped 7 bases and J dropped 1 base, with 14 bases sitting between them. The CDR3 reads CASTPGHGSNQPQHF. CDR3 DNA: TGTGCCAGCACCCCGGGACACGGAAGCAATCAGCCCCAGCATTTT.

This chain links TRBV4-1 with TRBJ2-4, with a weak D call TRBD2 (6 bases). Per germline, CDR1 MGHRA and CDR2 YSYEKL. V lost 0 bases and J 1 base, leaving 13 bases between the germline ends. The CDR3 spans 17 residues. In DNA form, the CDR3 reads TGCGCCAGCAGCCAAGAGGGCCCTCGGGAGGCCAAAAACATTCAGTACTTC. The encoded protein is CASSQEGPREAKNIQYF.

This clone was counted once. The CDR3 region is CASTPGDTGYNEQFF. The CDR3 DNA is TGTGCCAGTACCCCCGGGGATACGGGGTACAATGAGCAGTTCTTC. The chain joins TRBV19 to TRBJ2-1; a possible D gene is TRBD2 (5 bases). This CDR3 comprises 15 residues. The V gene's germline CDR1 is LNHDA and CDR2 SQIVND (reference sequence). The V end was cut by 7 bases, the J end by 4 bases, with 17 bases between.

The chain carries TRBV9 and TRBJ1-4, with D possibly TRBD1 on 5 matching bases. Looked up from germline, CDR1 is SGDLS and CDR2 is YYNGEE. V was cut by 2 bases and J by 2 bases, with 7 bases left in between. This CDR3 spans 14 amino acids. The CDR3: CASSVSGTNEKLFF. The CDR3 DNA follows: TGTGCCAGCAGCGTGTCAGGGACTAATGAAAAACTGTTTTTT.

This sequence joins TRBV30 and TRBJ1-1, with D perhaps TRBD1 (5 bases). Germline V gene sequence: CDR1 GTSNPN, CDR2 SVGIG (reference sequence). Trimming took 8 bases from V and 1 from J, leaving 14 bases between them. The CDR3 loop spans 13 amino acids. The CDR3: CAGGWSRNTEAFF. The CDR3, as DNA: TGTGCCGGGGGGTGGAGTAGGAACACTGAAGCTTTCTTT.

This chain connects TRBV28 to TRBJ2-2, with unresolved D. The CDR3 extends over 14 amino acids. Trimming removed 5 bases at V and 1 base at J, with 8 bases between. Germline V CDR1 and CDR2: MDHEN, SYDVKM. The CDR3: CASSPHRNTGELFF. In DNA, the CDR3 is TGTGCCAGCAGTCCTCACAGGAACACCGGGGAGCTGTTTTTT.

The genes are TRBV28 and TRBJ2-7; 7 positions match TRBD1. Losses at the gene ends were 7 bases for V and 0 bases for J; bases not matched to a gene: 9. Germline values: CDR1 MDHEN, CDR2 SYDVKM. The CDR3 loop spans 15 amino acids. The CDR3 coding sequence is TGTGCCAGCATCGGACAGGCTCCTTCCTCCTACGAGCAGTACTTC. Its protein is CASIGQAPSSYEQYF.

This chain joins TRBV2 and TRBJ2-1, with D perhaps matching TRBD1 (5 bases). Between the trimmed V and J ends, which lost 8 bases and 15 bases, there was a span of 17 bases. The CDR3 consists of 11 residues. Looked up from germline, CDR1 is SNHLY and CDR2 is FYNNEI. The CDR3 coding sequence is TGTGCCAGCCAGGACATCCCACCAGCGTTCTTC. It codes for CASQDIPPAFF.

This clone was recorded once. The CDR3, as DNA: TGCGCCAGCAGCTCCGGGGGGAAGGGTGACACCATATATTTT. Its protein is CASSSGGKGDTIYF. This chain uses TRBV5-1 with TRBJ1-3, with D perhaps matching TRBD1 (5 bases). The CDR3 has 14 residues. V shed 3 bases and J shed 8 bases, with 15 bases lying between them. The germline V gene encodes CDR1 SGHRS and CDR2 YFSETQ.

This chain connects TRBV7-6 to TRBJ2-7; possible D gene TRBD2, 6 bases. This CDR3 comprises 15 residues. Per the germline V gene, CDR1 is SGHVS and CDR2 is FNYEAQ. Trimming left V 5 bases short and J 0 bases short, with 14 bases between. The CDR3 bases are TGTGCCAGCAGCCCCATGTGGGGACTCTCCTACGAGCAGTACTTC. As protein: CASSPMWGLSYEQYF.

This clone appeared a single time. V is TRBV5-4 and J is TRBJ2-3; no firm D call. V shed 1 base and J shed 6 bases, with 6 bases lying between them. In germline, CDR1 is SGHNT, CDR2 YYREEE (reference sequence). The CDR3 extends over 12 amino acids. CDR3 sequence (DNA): TGTGCCAGCAGCTTGTTTGCGGATACGCAGTATTTT. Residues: CASSLFADTQYF.

In DNA form, the CDR3 reads TGTGCCAGCTCCCCCACTAGCGGCACAGATACGCAGTATTTT. It is translated as CASSPTSGTDTQYF. The rearrangement uses TRBV18 and TRBJ2-3, with 7 bases fitting TRBD2. This CDR3 has 14 residues. CDR1 is KGHSH and CDR2 is LQKENI in the germline V gene. The V and J ends lost 6 bases and 1 base, in that order; junction bases with no gene match: 4.

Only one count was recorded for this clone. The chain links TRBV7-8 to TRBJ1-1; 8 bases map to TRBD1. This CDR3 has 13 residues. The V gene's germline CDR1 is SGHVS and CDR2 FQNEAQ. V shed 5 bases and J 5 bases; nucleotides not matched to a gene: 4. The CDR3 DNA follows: TGTGCCAGCAGCGGCAGGGGGCGGACTGAAGCTTTCTTT. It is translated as CASSGRGRTEAFF.

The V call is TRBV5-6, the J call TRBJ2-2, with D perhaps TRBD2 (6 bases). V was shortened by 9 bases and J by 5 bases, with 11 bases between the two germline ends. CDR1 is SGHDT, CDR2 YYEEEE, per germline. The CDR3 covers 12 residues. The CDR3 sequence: CATSRGTGELFF. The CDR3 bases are TGTGCCACGAGTCGGGGGACCGGGGAGCTGTTTTTT.